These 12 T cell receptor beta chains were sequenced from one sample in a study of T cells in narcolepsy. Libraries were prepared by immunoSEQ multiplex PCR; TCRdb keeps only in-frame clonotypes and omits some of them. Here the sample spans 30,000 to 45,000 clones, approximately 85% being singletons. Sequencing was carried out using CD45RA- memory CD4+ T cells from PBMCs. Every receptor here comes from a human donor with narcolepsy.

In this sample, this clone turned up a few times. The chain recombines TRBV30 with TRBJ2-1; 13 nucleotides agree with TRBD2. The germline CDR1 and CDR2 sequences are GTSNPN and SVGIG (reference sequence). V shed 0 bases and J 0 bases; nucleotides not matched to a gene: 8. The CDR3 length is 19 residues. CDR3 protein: CAWSVRLAGGPSSYNEQFF. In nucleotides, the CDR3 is TGTGCCTGGAGTGTACGACTAGCGGGGGGCCCAAGCTCCTACAATGAGCAGTTCTTC.

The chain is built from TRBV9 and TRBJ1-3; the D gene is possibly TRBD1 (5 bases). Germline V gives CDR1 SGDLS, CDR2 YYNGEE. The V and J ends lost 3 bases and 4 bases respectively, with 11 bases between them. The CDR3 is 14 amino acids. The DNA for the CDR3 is TGTGCCAGCAGCGGGGCAGGGAGCGGAAACACCATATATTTT. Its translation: CASSGAGSGNTIYF.

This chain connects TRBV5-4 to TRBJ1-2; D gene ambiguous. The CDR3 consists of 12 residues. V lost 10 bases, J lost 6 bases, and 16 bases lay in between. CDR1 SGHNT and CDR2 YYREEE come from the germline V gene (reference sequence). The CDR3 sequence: CAGHRVGNGYTF. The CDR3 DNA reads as TGTGCCGGCCATCGGGTGGGTAATGGCTACACCTTC. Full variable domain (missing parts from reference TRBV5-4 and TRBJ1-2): ETGVTQSPTHLIKTRGQQVTLRCSSQSGHNTVSWYQQALGQGPQFIFQYYREEENGRGNFPPRFSGLQFPNYSSELNVNALELDDSALYLCAGHRVGNGYTFGSGTRLTVV.

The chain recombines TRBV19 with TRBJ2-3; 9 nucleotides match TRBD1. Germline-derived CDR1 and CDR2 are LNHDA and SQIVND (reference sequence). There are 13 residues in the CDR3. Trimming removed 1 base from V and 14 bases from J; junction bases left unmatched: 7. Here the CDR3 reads CASSIVGQGRRYF. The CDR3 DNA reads TGTGCCAGTAGTATAGTTGGACAGGGGCGACGGTATTTT.

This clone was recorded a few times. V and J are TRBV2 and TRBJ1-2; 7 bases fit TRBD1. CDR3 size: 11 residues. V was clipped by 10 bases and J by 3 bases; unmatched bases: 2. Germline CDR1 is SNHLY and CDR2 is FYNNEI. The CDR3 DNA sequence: TGTGCCACCGGGACAGACTATGGCTACACCTTC. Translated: CATGTDYGYTF.

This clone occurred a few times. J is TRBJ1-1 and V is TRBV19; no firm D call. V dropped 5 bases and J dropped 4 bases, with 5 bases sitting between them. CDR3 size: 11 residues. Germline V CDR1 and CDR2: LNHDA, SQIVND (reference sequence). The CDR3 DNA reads TGTGCCAGTAGTCTCCGCACTGAAGCTTTCTTT. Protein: CASSLRTEAFF.

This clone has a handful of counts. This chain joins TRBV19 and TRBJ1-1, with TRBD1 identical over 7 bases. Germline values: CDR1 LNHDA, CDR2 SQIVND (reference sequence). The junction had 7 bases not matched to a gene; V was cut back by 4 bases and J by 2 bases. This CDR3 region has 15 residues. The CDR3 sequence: CASSKQGRGNTEAFF. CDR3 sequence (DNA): TGTGCCAGTAGTAAACAGGGGAGGGGAAACACTGAAGCTTTCTTT.

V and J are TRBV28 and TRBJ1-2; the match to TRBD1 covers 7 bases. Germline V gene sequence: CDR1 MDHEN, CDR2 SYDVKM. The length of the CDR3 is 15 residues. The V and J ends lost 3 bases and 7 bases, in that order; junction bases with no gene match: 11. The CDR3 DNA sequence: TGTGCCAGCAGTTTTGCAGCGAGGGGGCACTGTGGCTACACCTTC. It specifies CASSFAARGHCGYTF.

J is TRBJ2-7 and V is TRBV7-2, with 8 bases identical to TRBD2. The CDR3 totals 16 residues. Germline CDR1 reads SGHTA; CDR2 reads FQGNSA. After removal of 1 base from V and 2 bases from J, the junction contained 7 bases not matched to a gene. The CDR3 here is CASSLGSGGGTYEQYF. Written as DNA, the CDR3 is TGTGCCAGCAGCTTAGGGTCGGGAGGGGGGACCTACGAGCAGTACTTC.

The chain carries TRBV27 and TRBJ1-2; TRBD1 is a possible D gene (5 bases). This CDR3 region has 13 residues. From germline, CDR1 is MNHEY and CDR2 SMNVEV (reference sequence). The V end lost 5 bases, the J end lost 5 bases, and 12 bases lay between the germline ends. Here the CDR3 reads CASSPPGGYGYTF. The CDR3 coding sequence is TGTGCCAGCAGTCCCCCGGGGGGGTATGGCTACACCTTC.

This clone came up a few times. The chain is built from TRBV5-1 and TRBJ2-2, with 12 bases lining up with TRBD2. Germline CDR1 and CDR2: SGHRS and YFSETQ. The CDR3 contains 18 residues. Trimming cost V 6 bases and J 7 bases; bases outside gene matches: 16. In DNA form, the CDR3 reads TGCGCCAGCACCGACTATCTGCGGACTAGCGGGGTAAACGGGGAGCTGTTTTTT. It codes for CASTDYLRTSGVNGELFF.

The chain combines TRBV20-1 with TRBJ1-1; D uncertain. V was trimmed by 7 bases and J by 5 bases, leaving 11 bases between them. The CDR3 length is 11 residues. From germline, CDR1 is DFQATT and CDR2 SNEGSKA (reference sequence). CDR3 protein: CSGEMGTEAFF. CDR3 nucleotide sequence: TGCAGTGGCGAAATGGGAACTGAAGCTTTCTTT.